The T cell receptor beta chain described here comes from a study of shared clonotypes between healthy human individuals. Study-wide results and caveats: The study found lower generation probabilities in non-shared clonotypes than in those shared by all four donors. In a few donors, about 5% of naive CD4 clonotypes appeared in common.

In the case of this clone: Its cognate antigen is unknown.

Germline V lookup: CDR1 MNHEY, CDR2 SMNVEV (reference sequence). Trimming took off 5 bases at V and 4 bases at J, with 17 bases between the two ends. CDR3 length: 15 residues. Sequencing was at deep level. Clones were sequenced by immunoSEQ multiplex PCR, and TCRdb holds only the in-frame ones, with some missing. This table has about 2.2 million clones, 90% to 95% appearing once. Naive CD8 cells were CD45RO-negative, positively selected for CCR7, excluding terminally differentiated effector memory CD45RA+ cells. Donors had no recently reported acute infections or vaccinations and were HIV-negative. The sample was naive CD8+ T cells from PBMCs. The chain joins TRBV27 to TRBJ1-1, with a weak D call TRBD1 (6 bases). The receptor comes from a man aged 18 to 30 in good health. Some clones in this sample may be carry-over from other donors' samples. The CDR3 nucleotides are TGTGCCAGCAGTCCGAACACCGCGGGGGCCACTGAAGCTTTCTTT. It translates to CASSPNTAGATEAFF.